The T cell receptor beta chain under discussion was sequenced for a study of blood T cells in healthy people across ages. For the second PCR, which ran for roughly 7 to 11 cycles, a sample-barcoded 5' primer and a J-beta primer mix were used. A single record per CDR3 protein comes from TCRdb applying MiXCR to the 5' RACE reads. This sample carries roughly 1,300,000 distinct CDR3 sequences, 59% of them seen once, and the ten largest clones take 6.5% to 8.5%. This clonotype was observed a single time. Germline CDR1 LGHDT, CDR2 YNNKEL (reference sequence). This CDR3 spans 14 amino acids. V lost 0 bases to trimming and J lost 11 bases, with 16 bases between them.

The sequence came from a young man in good health. V is TRBV3-1 and J is TRBJ1-1; maybe TRBD1 (6 bases). The specimen was blood. CDR3 DNA: TGTGCCAGCAGCCAAGAGCGAGGGGGGGGTTCGGCTTTCTTT. Its protein product is CASSQERGGGSAFF.